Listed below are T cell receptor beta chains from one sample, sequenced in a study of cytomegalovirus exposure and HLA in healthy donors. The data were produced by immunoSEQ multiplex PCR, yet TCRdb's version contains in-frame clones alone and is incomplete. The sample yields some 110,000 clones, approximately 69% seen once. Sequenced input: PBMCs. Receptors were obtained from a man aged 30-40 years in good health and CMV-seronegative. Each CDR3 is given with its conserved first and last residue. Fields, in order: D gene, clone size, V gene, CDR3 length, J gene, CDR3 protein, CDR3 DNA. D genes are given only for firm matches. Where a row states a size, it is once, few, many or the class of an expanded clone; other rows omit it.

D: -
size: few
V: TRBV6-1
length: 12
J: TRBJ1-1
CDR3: CASSGQNTEAFF
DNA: TGTGCCAGCTCAGGACAGAACACTGAAGCTTTCTTT

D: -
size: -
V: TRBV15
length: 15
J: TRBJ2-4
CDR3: CATSRDGAGWGIQYF
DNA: TGTGCCACCAGCAGAGATGGGGCCGGGTGGGGCATTCAGTACTTC

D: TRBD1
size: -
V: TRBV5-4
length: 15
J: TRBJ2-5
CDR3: CASSPGDRGLETQYF
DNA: TGTGCCAGCAGCCCGGGTGACAGGGGGTTAGAGACCCAGTACTTC

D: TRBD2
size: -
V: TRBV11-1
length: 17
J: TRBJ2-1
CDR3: CASSLGAGGRVYNEQFF
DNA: TGTGCCAGCAGCTTAGGGGCGGGCGGGAGGGTGTACAATGAGCAGTTCTTC

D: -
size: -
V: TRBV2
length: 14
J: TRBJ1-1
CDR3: CASSGWQGKTEAFF
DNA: TGTGCCAGCAGTGGTTGGCAGGGTAAAACTGAAGCTTTCTTT

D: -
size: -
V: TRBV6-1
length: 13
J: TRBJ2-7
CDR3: CASSGTFTYEQYF
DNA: TGTGCCAGCAGTGGGACTTTTACCTACGAGCAGTACTTC

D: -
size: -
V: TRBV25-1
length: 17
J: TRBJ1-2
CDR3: CASSEFGGLGSNYGYTF
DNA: TGTGCCAGCAGTGAATTCGGGGGGCTGGGGTCTAACTATGGCTACACCTTC

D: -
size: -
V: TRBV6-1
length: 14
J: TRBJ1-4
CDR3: CASRPDSYNEKLFF
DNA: TGTGCCAGCAGACCCGACAGTTATAATGAAAAACTGTTTTTT

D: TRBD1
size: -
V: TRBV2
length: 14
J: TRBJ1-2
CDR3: CASRTQGIVAGYTF
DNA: TGTGCCAGCAGAACACAGGGGATAGTGGCTGGCTACACCTTC

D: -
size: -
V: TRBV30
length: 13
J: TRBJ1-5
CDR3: CAWSPSGNQPQHF
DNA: TGTGCCTGGAGTCCCTCAGGCAATCAGCCCCAGCATTTT

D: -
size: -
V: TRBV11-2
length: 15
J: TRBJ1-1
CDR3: CASSLVGGGNTEAFF
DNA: TGTGCCAGCAGCTTAGTTGGGGGCGGGAACACTGAAGCTTTCTTT

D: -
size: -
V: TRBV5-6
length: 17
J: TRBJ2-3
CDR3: CASSPAAGTNRGDTQYF
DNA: TGTGCCAGCAGCCCGGCGGCAGGGACAAACCGGGGAGATACGCAGTATTTT

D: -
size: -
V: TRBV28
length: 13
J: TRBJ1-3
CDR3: CASSPGGRNTIYF
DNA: TGTGCCAGCAGCCCCGGGGGTCGAAACACCATATATTTT

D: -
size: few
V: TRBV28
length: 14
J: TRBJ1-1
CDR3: CASSSWGEGPEAFF
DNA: TGTGCCAGCAGTTCATGGGGGGAGGGCCCTGAAGCTTTCTTT

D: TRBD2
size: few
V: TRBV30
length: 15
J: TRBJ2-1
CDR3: CAFRIVGLGNNEQFF
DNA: TGTGCCTTCCGAATCGTGGGACTAGGAAACAATGAGCAGTTCTTC

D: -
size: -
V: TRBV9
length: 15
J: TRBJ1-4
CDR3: CASSVRTATNEKLFF
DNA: TGTGCCAGCAGCGTACGGACAGCAACTAATGAAAAACTGTTTTTT

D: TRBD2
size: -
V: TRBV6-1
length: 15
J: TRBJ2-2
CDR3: CASKPHRGRAGELFF
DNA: TGTGCCAGCAAGCCACACCGCGGGAGGGCCGGGGAGCTGTTTTTT